Shown below are 26 T cell receptor beta chains from a single sample sequenced in a study of liver allograft versus peripheral blood T cells. Study-wide background: Hepatic allograft T cell receptor repertoires were evaluated relative to those present in recipients' peripheral blood.

Via MiXCR, TCRdb re-called the reads, giving one row per CDR3 protein. The data hold about 5,100 distinct CDR3 sequences, with around a sixth observed a single time. Source of these receptors: a human patient who had a liver transplant. Some T cells may have come from the graft donor.

By share, this clonotype ranks as medium-sized. V gene TRBV29-1 combines with J gene TRBJ2-1; 10 bases fit TRBD2. CDR3 length: 15 residues. Germline CDR1 SQVTM, CDR2 ANQGSEA. The junction had 9 bases not matched to a gene; V was cut back by 5 bases and J by 5 bases. CDR3 in amino acids: CSVYSGRALNNEQFF. CDR3 bases: TGCAGCGTTTACAGCGGGAGGGCCCTCAACAATGAGCAGTTCTTC.

This clonotype turned up a few times. V gene TRBV24-1 combines with J gene TRBJ1-5, with a weak D call TRBD1 (5 bases). V lost 5 bases, J lost 5 bases, and 9 bases lay in between. The germline CDR1 and CDR2 sequences are KGHDR and SFDVKD. The CDR3 consists of 13 residues. In DNA form, the CDR3 reads TGTGCCACCAGTGTTGGGGGTTATCAGCCCCAGCATTTT. It yields the protein CATSVGGYQPQHF.

This clonotype has more than one count but fewer than ten. This chain uses TRBV11-2 with TRBJ2-7; 9 positions agree with TRBD1. Germline values: CDR1 SGHAT, CDR2 FQNNGV. V dropped 3 bases and J dropped 3; count of bases not matched to a gene: 6. This CDR3 is built from 15 residues. In nucleotides, the CDR3 is TGTGCCAGCAGCTTTCACCCGGGACAGGGCTACGAGCAGTACTTC. It specifies CASSFHPGQGYEQYF. Full variable domain (rest looked up from reference TRBV11-2 and TRBJ2-7): EAGVAQSPRYKIIEKRQSVAFWCNPISGHATLYWYQQILGQGPKLLIQFQNNGVVDDSQLPKDRFSAERLKGVDSTLKIQPAKLEDSAVYLCASSFHPGQGYEQYFGPGTRLTVT.

By sample share, this clonotype is medium-sized. This CDR3 reads CSVWGQVGDEQFF. DNA for the CDR3: TGCAGCGTTTGGGGACAGGTTGGGGATGAGCAGTTCTTC. This chain connects TRBV29-1 to TRBJ2-1, with 8 bases identical to TRBD1. This CDR3 region has 13 residues. The germline CDR1 and CDR2 sequences are SQVTM and ANQGSEA. Trimming at V came to 5 bases and at J to 8 bases, leaving 8 bases not matched to a gene.

This clonotype showed up just a few times. The chain carries TRBV28 and TRBJ2-1, with 9 bases that match TRBD2. In germline, CDR1 is MDHEN, CDR2 SYDVKM. The V segment lost 2 bases and the J segment 6 bases; nucleotides outside the gene matches: 5. The CDR3 loop spans 15 amino acids. This chain's CDR3 is CASSLVSGRRNEQFF. The CDR3 coding sequence is TGTGCCAGCAGTTTAGTTAGCGGGAGACGCAATGAGCAGTTCTTC.

This clonotype was picked up a small number of times. This chain links TRBV12-3 or TRBV12-4 with TRBJ2-5; possible D gene TRBD2, 5 bases. The CDR3 runs to 13 residues. V was cut by 3 bases and J by 9 bases, with 14 bases left in between. The CDR3 nucleotides are TGTGCCAGCAGTTTGCCCCCGCCCGGGGCCCAGTACTTC. Amino acids: CASSLPPPGAQYF.

The chain has TRBV6-1 and TRBJ2-2; a weak D match, TRBD1 (6 bases). Germline lookup yields CDR1 MNHNS and CDR2 SASEGT. This CDR3 comprises 15 residues. Trimming pared 6 bases from V and 3 bases from J, leaving 14 bases between. The CDR3 sequence: CASSPQPGDTGELFF. CDR3 coding DNA: TGTGCCAGCAGCCCCCAACCAGGGGACACCGGGGAGCTGTTTTTT.

This clonotype has more than one count but fewer than ten. The chain has TRBV30 and TRBJ1-5; D is unresolved. The germline gives CDR1 GTSNPN, CDR2 SVGIG (reference sequence). Trimming left V 0 bases short and J 2 bases short, with 11 bases between. This CDR3 region has 15 residues. DNA of the CDR3: TGTGCCTGGAGTGTATCCTGGAGGGGCAATCAGCCCCAGCATTTT. It yields the protein CAWSVSWRGNQPQHF. The whole variable domain, remainder taken from reference TRBV30 and TRBJ1-5, is SQTIHQWPATLVQPVGSPLSLECTVEGTSNPNLYWYRQAAGRGLQLLFYSVGIGQISSEVPQNLSASRPQDRQFILSSKKLLLSDSGFYLCAWSVSWRGNQPQHFGDGTRLSIL.

This clonotype appeared many times. This sequence joins TRBV19 and TRBJ2-7; 8 nucleotides match TRBD2. Germline V CDR1 and CDR2: LNHDA, SQIVND (reference sequence). V was pared by 7 bases and J by 0 bases, with 5 bases of the junction left unmatched. There are 14 residues in the CDR3. CDR3 nucleotide sequence: TGTGCCAGTAATCCGAGCGGGAGCTCCTACGAGCAGTACTTC. Protein: CASNPSGSSYEQYF.

This clonotype is categorized as medium-sized. The J gene is TRBJ1-1, the V gene TRBV9; the D is unclear. In germline, CDR1 is SGDLS, CDR2 YYNGEE. CDR3 length: 14 amino acids. The ends were cut back, 0 bases at V and 8 bases at J, with 14 bases in the middle. For the CDR3, the DNA is TGTGCCAGCAGCGTAGGCGGCCTTACGGGCGAAGCTTTCTTT. Encoded protein: CASSVGGLTGEAFF.

The chain is built from TRBV14 and TRBJ1-3; D is uncertain. Germline CDR1 and CDR2: SGHDN and FVKESK. V was pared by 0 bases and J by 0 bases, with 15 bases between. CDR3 length: 18 residues. For the CDR3, the DNA is TGTGCCAGCAGCCAAGATCTGGGGAGGGCCTCCTCTGGAAACACCATATATTTT. This sequence encodes CASSQDLGRASSGNTIYF.

The sample holds many counts of this clonotype. In nucleotides, the CDR3 is TGTGCCAGCAGTTACCAGACAGGGGGCGTTGGCGGGGAGCTGTTTTTT. It yields the protein CASSYQTGGVGGELFF. The rearrangement links TRBV6-6 to TRBJ2-2; 10 nucleotides line up with TRBD1. Germline CDR1 and CDR2: MNHNY and SVGAGI (reference sequence). The CDR3 extends over 16 amino acids. V shed 2 bases, J shed 7 bases, and the junction held 7 bases outside the gene matches.

This clonotype was seen more than once but under ten times. The chain couples TRBV14 to TRBJ2-4; 8 nucleotides align to TRBD1. The CDR3 covers 14 residues. The germline V gene encodes CDR1 SGHDN and CDR2 FVKESK. V lost 5 bases to trimming and J lost 8 bases; unmatched junction nucleotides: 8. This CDR3 is CASSYRGALDIQYF. The DNA of the CDR3 is TGTGCCAGCAGCTACAGGGGGGCGCTAGACATTCAGTACTTC.

V gene TRBV6-5 combines with J gene TRBJ2-2, with 7 bases identical to TRBD2. From germline, CDR1 is MNHEY and CDR2 SVGAGI. This CDR3 is 16 amino acids long. The ends lost 4 bases at V and 0 bases at J; junction bases unmatched: 5. The CDR3 reads CASSSGEGANTGELFF. The DNA for the CDR3 is TGTGCCAGCAGTTCCGGGGAGGGCGCGAACACCGGGGAGCTGTTTTTT.

This clonotype was picked up many times. The chain carries TRBV15 and TRBJ2-1, with TRBD2 identical over 7 bases. Trimming at V came to 0 bases and at J to 10 bases, leaving 9 bases not matched to a gene. From germline, CDR1 is LNHNV and CDR2 YYDKDF (reference sequence). This CDR3 region has 15 residues. CDR3 loop: CATSREWGGGGEQFF. CDR3 sequence (DNA): TGTGCCACCAGCAGAGAGTGGGGCGGGGGTGGAGAGCAGTTCTTC.

For this clonotype: One end of the junction is discordant with germline, which a read error may explain. The chain is built from TRBV7-9 and TRBJ1-4; a weak D match, TRBD1 (6 bases). CDR1 and CDR2 (germline): SEHNR, FQNEAQ (reference sequence). The CDR3 extends over 15 amino acids. Here the CDR3 reads CARSFRDTRGEKLFF. CDR3 nucleotide sequence: TGTGCCAGAAGCTTCCGGGACACACGGGGGGAAAAACTGTTTTTT.

The V gene is TRBV2, the J gene TRBJ2-4; 10 nucleotides align to TRBD2. The CDR3 loop spans 15 amino acids. Germline V lookup: CDR1 SNHLY, CDR2 FYNNEI. With 7 bases clipped from V and 3 bases from J, the junction kept 6 bases outside the gene matches. CDR3 nucleotide sequence: TGTGCCAGCACCACGAGCGGGAGGGTCAAAAACATTCAGTACTTC. This encodes CASTTSGRVKNIQYF.

This clonotype was detected only a few times. J is TRBJ2-1 and V is TRBV7-9, with TRBD2 matching over 13 bases. The CDR3 length is 16 residues. V trimming: 0 bases; J trimming: 4 bases; junction bases outside the gene matches: 0. CDR1 SEHNR and CDR2 FQNEAQ come from the germline V gene (reference sequence). The CDR3 nucleotides read TGTGCCAGCAGCTTAGCGGGACTAGCGGGATACAATGAGCAGTTCTTC. Translation gives CASSLAGLAGYNEQFF.

The chain combines TRBV15 with TRBJ2-7; a possible D gene is TRBD2 (5 bases). CDR1 LNHNV and CDR2 YYDKDF come from the germline V gene (reference sequence). V lost 0 bases and J lost 6, with 18 bases in between. The CDR3 sequence is 16 residues long. The CDR3 reads CATSRDRIDTSFEQYF. Here the CDR3 DNA reads TGTGCCACCAGCAGAGATCGGATTGATACTAGTTTCGAGCAGTACTTC.

This clonotype appeared a few times. The chain couples TRBV12-3 or TRBV12-4 to TRBJ1-4; 11 bases agree with TRBD1. The CDR3 runs to 16 residues. V lost 5 bases and J lost 6; bases outside the gene matches: 8. Here the CDR3 reads CASSRMPGQGDEKLFF. CDR3 coding DNA: TGTGCCAGCAGTAGAATGCCGGGACAGGGGGATGAAAAACTGTTTTTT.

This clonotype is termed medium-sized. The genes are TRBV13 and TRBJ1-1; D might be TRBD1 (6 bases). In germline, CDR1 is PRHDT, CDR2 FYEKMQ (reference sequence). V dropped 5 bases and J dropped 6 bases, with 13 bases sitting between them. This CDR3 has 13 amino acids. CDR3 in DNA: TGTGCCAGCAGCACTCCGGGACATCCTGAAGCTTTCTTT. The encoded protein is CASSTPGHPEAFF.

In its sample, this clonotype ranks as large. The gene calls are TRBV29-1 and TRBJ1-6; D not certain. V lost 4 bases and J lost 4, with 8 bases in between. The CDR3 has 13 amino acids. Germline CDR1 SQVTM, CDR2 ANQGSEA. CDR3 DNA sequence: TGCAGCGTTGGGGAGGGTTATAATTCACCCCTCCACTTT. Translation gives CSVGEGYNSPLHF.

A word on this clonotype: A much larger clone differs by one base, so this may be a read error. This chain connects TRBV18 to TRBJ2-2; perhaps TRBD2 as D (5 bases). This CDR3 spans 13 amino acids. Per germline, CDR1 KGHSH and CDR2 LQKENI. This chain's CDR3 is CVSSPAATGELFF. CDR3 in DNA: TGTGTCAGCTCACCAGCGGCCACCGGGGAGCTGTTTTTT.

This clonotype was observed at least ten times. The rearrangement joins TRBV28 to TRBJ2-7; 11 nucleotides align to TRBD2. V gave up 5 bases and J gave up 4 bases; unmatched junction bases: 7. In germline, CDR1 is MDHEN, CDR2 SYDVKM. This CDR3 region has 15 residues. Here the CDR3 DNA reads TGTGCCAGCAGTCCCACTAGCGGGAGTTGGTACGAGCAGTACTTC. Translated: CASSPTSGSWYEQYF. Looking up the rest from reference TRBV28 and TRBJ2-7 gives the full variable domain: DVKVTQSSRYLVKRTGEKVFLECVQDMDHENMFWYRQDPGLGLRLIYFSYDVKMKEKGDIPEGYSVSREKKERFSLILESASTNQTSMYLCASSPTSGSWYEQYFGPGTRLTVT.

At least ten counts were recorded for this clonotype. The CDR3 protein is CASSGWSEETQYF. The CDR3 bases are TGTGCCAGCAGTGGTTGGTCGGAAGAGACCCAGTACTTC. V is TRBV5-4 and J is TRBJ2-5; no reliable D call. The CDR3 is 13 amino acids. In germline, CDR1 is SGHNT, CDR2 YYREEE (reference sequence). Trimming pared 5 bases from V and 3 bases from J, leaving 11 bases between.

This clonotype was detected many times. The chain uses TRBV7-2 and TRBJ1-2; 11 bases align to TRBD1. This CDR3 spans 17 amino acids. The V segment lost 4 bases and the J segment 6 bases; nucleotides outside the gene matches: 13. Germline V gives CDR1 SGHTA, CDR2 FQGNSA. CDR3 DNA: TGTGCCAGCAGCTCCCCCCGGGACAGGGGGGGTTTCGATGGCTACACCTTC. Translating it yields CASSSPRDRGGFDGYTF.